This TCR beta chain was captured in a study of Ad26.COV2.S vaccination and SARS-CoV-2 variants (dated by TCRdb to the early 2020s). General notes on the study: Vaccine-arm donors came from COV1001, a multicentre, randomized, double-blind, placebo-controlled phase I-IIa trial of Ad26.COV2.S in healthy adults. Ad26.COV2.S was administered intramuscularly at a dose of 5x10^10 or 1x10^11 viral particles, either as one shot or as two shots given 56 days apart. The specificity and breadth of SARS-CoV-2-reactive T cell receptors after Ad26.COV2.S vaccination were assessed by TCRbeta repertoire sequencing. The TCR-sequenced set comprised roughly 30 samples: around 20 Ad26.COV2.S vaccine recipients, 5 placebo recipients and 8 SARS-CoV-2 convalescent individuals. Trial participants were randomized into five groups of five: low-dose or high-dose Ad26.COV2.S given once or twice, or placebo on both occasions. Blinding of investigators to trial group allocation was maintained during experiments and outcome assessment.

What this sample's treatment or condition label stands for: 19 received Ad26.COV2.S at low or high dose, single or two shots; a few received placebo; per-sample allocation not given. Repertoires of vaccine and placebo recipients were sequenced from samples collected on day 63 after the first injection. In Cohort 1b, about 27 adults aged 18-55 years were enrolled at a single site in Boston, USA, between 29 July and 7 August 2020. Ad26.COV2.S was a replication-incompetent adenovirus type 26 vector expressing a prefusion-stabilized SARS-CoV-2 spike protein from the original Wuhan strain. Comment on this clone: What antigen it recognizes has not been identified. No per-base quality is available; no much larger clone lies one base away.

The study at large found these results: After vaccination, spike-specific CD8+ and CD4+ T cell responses were reported to show substantial breadth. Comparing responses between vaccine doses or regimens was not something the study was powered to do. The authors noted that the TCR breadth and depth analyses may have underestimated total T cell responses. Comparable non-spike TCR breadth was observed between vaccine and placebo recipients, consistent with only spike being contained in the vaccine. Ad26.COV2.S recipients had higher spike-specific TCR breadth than placebo recipients (P = 0.0014).

From cysteine to phenylalanine, the CDR3 is 11 amino acids long. Only CDR3 DNA is held: 33 bases, read in frame from base 1. Clipping removes 6 bases from V and 7 bases from J, with 2 as the unmatched junction base count. The germline V gene (reference sequence) yields MNHNY for CDR1 and SVGAGI for CDR2. The immunoSEQ Assay was the method used to sequence TCRbeta CDR3 regions. After extraction, genomic DNA underwent amplification by bias-controlled multiplex PCR, followed by high-throughput sequencing. The paper's data handling went like this. To quantify the absolute abundance of every unique TCRbeta CDR3 region, sequences were collapsed and filtered. T cell fraction was estimated by normalizing TCRbeta template counts to usable DNA, which was measured by amplifying reference genes present in all nucleated cells. Repertoire TCRs were annotated as SARS-CoV-2-specific when V gene, CDR3 amino acid sequence and J gene were exactly matched to a known reactive TCR set. The reference SARS-CoV-2 TCR set came from MIRA and was filtered for enrichment in COVID-19-positive ImmuneCODE repertoires, removing public or cross-reactive TCRs. Using the MIRA antigens, annotated TCRs were further analysed by specific ORF or by position within an ORF. Breadth was defined as the number of annotated unique rearrangements divided by the total number of unique productive rearrangements, and depth was defined as the summed frequency of the annotated unique rearrangements. Group comparisons of TCR breadth used two-sided Wilcoxon rank-sum tests. Entries here come from immuneACCESS through TCRdb and include only in-frame sequences with V and J called. Some clones fail to appear in such tables; in the studies checked, an unresolved V gene covers under half of the shortfall, and the cause of the remainder is unknown. V and J calls and clone size follow that table, whereas D and trimming were derived from the DNA. Within this sample are a few hundred thousand clones, with about nine tenths of them counted one time only. The ten largest make up around 3.6% of the sample.

The TCR originated in a person between 18 and 65 years old who received the Ad26.COV2.S COVID-19 vaccine or a placebo. Source: peripheral blood, taken in a trial of Ad26.COV2.S vaccine versus placebo. The chain employs TRBV6-6 and TRBJ1-1; 7 middle bases align to TRBD1. The nucleotides read TGTGCCAGCAGAGACAGGGATGAAGCTTTCTTT. It translates to CASRDRDEAFF.